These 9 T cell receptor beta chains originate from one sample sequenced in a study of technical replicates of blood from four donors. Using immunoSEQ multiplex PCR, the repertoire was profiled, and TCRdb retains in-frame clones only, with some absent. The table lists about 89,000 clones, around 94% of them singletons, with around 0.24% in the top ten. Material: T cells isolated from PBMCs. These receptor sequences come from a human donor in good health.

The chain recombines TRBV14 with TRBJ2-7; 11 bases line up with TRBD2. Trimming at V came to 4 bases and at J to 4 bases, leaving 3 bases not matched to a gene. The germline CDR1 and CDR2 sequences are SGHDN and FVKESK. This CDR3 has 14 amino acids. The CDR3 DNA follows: TGTGCCAGCAGCCGACTAGCGGGATCTTACGAGCAGTACTTC. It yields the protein CASSRLAGSYEQYF. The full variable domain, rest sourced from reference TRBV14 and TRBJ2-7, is EAGVTQFPSHSVIEKGQTVTLRCDPISGHDNLYWYRRVMGKEIKFLLHFVKESKQDESGMPNNRFLAERTGGTYSTLKVQPAELEDSGVYFCASSRLAGSYEQYFGPGTRLTVT.

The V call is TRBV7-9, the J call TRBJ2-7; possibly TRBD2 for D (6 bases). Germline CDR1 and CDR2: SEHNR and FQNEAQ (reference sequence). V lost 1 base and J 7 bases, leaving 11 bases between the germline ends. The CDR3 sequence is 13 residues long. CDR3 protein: CASSLGGDREQYF. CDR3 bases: TGTGCCAGCAGCTTAGGGGGGGATAGGGAGCAGTACTTC.

CDR3 protein: CAWSVPLGGEQYF. CDR3 bases: TGTGCCTGGAGTGTACCTCTTGGAGGCGAGCAGTACTTC. V is TRBV30 and J is TRBJ2-7, with D perhaps matching TRBD2 (5 bases). Trimming left V 0 bases short and J 6 bases short, with 12 bases between. There are 13 residues in the CDR3. Germline assignment: CDR1 GTSNPN and CDR2 SVGIG (reference sequence).

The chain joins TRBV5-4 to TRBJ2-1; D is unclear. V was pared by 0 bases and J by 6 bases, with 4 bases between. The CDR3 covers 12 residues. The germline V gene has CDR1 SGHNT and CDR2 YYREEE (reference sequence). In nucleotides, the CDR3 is TGTGCCAGCAGCTTGGACGGCAATGAGCAGTTCTTC. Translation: CASSLDGNEQFF. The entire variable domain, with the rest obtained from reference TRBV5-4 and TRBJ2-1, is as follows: ETGVTQSPTHLIKTRGQQVTLRCSSQSGHNTVSWYQQALGQGPQFIFQYYREEENGRGNFPPRFSGLQFPNYSSELNVNALELDDSALYLCASSLDGNEQFFGPGTRLTVL.

The CDR3 sequence is CASSTGFLAKNIQYF. CDR3 sequence (DNA): TGTGCCAGCTCCACCGGTTTTTTAGCTAAAAACATTCAGTACTTC. V gene TRBV18 combines with J gene TRBJ2-4; D gene unclear. The CDR3 is 15 amino acids. V lost 6 bases and J lost 4, with 16 bases in between. Germline V gene data show CDR1 as KGHSH and CDR2 as LQKENI.

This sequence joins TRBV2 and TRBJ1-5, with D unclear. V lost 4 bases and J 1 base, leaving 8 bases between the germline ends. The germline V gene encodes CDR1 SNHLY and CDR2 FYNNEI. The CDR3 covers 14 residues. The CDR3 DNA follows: TGTGCCAGCAGTGTAGCCAGGAGCAATCAGCCCCAGCATTTT. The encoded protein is CASSVARSNQPQHF.

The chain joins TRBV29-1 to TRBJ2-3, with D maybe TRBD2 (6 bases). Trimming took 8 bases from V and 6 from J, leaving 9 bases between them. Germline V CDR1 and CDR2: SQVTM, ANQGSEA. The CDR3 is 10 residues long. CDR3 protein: CSCGGDTQYF. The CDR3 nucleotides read TGCAGCTGTGGAGGGGATACGCAGTATTTT.

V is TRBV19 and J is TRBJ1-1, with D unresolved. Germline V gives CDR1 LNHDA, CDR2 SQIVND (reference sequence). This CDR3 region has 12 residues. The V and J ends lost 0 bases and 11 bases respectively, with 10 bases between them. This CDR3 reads CASSIDPGHAFF. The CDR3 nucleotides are TGTGCCAGTAGTATAGATCCCGGTCATGCTTTCTTT. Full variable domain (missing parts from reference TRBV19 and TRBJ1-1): DGGITQSPKYLFRKEGQNVTLSCEQNLNHDAMYWYRQDPGQGLRLIYYSQIVNDFQKGDIAEGYSVSREKKESFPLTVTSAQKNPTAFYLCASSIDPGHAFFGQGTRLTVV.

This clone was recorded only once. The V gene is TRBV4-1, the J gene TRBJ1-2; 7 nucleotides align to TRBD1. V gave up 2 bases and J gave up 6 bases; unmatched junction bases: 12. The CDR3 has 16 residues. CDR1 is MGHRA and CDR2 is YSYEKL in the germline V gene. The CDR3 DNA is TGCGCCAGCAGCCAAATCGCCCGCAAGGGACAGCATGGCTACACCTTC. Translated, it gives CASSQIARKGQHGYTF.